This T cell receptor beta chain is from a study of shared clonotypes between healthy human individuals. In the study overall: The donor pool was made up of a couple of women and a few men aged 18 to 49.

CDR1 and CDR2 from the germline V gene are SGHTA and FQGNSA. V was shortened by 3 bases and J by 1 base, with 14 bases between the two germline ends. CDR3 length equals 16 residues. The protocol was immunoSEQ multiplex PCR, while the TCRdb copy is restricted to in-frame clones and leaves out a portion. The table lists 2 million to 2.5 million clones, around 93% of them singletons. Naive CD45RA+ and memory CD45RA-negative subsets were split from CD4+ cells. The receptor was derived from a man in his late teens or twenties in good health. Some clones in this sample may be carry-over from other donors' samples. Sequences were obtained from naive CD4+ T cells from PBMCs. Subset specified: CD45RA+ positively selected. V usage is TRBV7-2 and J usage is TRBJ2-3; maybe TRBD2 (6 bases). Here the CDR3 reads CASSLGLATRTDTQYF. The CDR3 DNA follows: TGTGCCAGCAGCTTGGGTCTAGCGACCCGCACAGATACGCAGTATTTT.